This section outlines one T cell receptor beta chain sequence together with its context. This specimen belongs to a study of blood T cell repertoires in COVID-19. As for the study in general: Some COVID-19 samples were acute and others convalescent; all came from the United States, Italy and Spain. From T cells, B-cell-depleted T cells, or PBMCs came the material, which was cDNA or gDNA.

The CDR3 extends over 15 amino acids. The V end lost 6 bases, the J end lost 2 bases, and 14 bases lay between the germline ends. CDR1 and CDR2 from the germline V gene are MDHEN and SYDVKM. In the study's own analysis: By means of reference gene primer amplification, nucleated cell counts were estimated. The protocol was immunoSEQ multiplex PCR, while the TCRdb copy is restricted to in-frame clones and leaves out a portion. The DNA was the basis for D and trimming; V, J and clone size are from that table. The table includes about 240,000 clones, 70% to 90% detected once. The gene calls are TRBV28 and TRBJ1-5; weak D call: TRBD1 (5 bases). The sequence was collected from a man aged 50 to 60 with acute or convalescent COVID-19. The sample taken for sequencing was peripheral blood. CDR3 residues: CASSTGGAGNQPQHF. In DNA, the CDR3 is TGTGCCAGCAGCACCGGGGGTGCGGGCAATCAGCCCCAGCATTTT.